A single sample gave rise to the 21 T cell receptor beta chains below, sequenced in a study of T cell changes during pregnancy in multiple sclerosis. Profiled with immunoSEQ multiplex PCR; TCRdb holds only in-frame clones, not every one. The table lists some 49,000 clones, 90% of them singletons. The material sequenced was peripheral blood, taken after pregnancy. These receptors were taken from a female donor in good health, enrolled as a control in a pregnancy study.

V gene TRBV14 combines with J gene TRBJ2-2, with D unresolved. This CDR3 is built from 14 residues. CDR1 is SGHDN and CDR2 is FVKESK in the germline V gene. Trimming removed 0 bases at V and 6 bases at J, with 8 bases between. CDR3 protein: CASSQDLFAGELFF. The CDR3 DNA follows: TGTGCCAGCAGCCAAGATCTATTCGCCGGGGAGCTGTTTTTT.

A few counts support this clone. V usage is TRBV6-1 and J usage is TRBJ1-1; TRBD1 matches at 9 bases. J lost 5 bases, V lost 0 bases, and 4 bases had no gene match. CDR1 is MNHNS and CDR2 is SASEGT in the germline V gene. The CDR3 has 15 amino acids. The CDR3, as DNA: TGTGCCAGCAGTGAAGCCCCGACAGGGGGAACTGAAGCTTTCTTT. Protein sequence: CASSEAPTGGTEAFF.

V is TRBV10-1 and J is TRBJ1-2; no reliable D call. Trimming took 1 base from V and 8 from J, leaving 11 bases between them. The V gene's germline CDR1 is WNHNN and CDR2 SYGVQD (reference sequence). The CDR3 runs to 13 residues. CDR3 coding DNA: TGCGCCAGCAGTGAGTTCTCGGGAGGGGGCTACACCTTC. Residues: CASSEFSGGGYTF.

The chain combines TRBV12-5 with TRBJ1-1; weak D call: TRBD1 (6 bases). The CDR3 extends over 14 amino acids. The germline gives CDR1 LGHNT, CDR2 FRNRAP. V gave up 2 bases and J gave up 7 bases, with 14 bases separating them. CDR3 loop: CASGLPTTGDEAFF. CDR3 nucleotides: TGTGCTAGTGGTTTGCCTACGACAGGAGATGAAGCTTTCTTT.

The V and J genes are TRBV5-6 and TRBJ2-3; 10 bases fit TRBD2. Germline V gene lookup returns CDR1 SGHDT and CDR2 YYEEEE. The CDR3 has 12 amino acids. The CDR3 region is CGSGRWGDTQYF. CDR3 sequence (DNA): TGTGGTAGCGGGAGGTGGGGAGATACGCAGTATTTT.

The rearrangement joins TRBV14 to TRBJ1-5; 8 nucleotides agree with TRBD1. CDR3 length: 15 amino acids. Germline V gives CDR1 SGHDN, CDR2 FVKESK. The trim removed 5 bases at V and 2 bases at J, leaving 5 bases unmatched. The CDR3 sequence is CASSFTGGGNQPQHF. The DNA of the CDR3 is TGTGCCAGCAGCTTCACAGGGGGGGGCAATCAGCCCCAGCATTTT.

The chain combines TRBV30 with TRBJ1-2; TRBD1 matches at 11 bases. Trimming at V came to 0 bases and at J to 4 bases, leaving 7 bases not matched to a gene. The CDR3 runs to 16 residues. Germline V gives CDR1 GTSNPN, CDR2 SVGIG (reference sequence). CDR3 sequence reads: CAWSVPGTGGGYGYTF. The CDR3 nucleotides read TGTGCCTGGAGTGTACCGGGGACAGGGGGTGGCTATGGCTACACCTTC.

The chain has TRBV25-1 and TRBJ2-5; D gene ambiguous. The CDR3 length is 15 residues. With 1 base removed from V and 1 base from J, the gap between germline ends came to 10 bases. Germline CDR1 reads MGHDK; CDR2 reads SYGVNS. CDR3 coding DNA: TGTGCCAGCAGTGAATTAAAAGCGACCCAAGAGACCCAGTACTTC. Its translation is CASSELKATQETQYF. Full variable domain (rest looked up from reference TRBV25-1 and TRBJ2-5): EADIYQTPRYLVIGTGKKITLECSQTMGHDKMYWYQQDPGMELHLIHYSYGVNSTEKGDLSSESTVSRIRTEHFPLTLESARPSHTSQYLCASSELKATQETQYFGPGTRLLVL.

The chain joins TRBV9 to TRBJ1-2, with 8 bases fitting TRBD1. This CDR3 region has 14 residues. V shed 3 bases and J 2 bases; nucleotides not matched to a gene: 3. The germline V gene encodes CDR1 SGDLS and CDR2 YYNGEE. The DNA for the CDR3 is TGTGCCAGCAGCGGGCAGGGGGCAAACTATGGCTACACCTTC. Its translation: CASSGQGANYGYTF.

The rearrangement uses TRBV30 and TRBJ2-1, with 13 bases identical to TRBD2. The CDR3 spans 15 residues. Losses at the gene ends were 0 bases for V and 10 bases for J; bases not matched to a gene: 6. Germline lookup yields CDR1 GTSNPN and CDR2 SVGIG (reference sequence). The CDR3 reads CAWSVGTSGNREQFF. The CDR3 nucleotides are TGTGCCTGGAGTGTAGGGACTAGCGGGAATCGGGAGCAGTTCTTC.

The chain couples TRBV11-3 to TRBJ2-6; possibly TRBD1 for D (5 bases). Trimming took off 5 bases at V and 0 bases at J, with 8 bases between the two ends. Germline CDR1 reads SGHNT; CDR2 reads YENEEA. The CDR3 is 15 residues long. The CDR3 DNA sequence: TGTGCCAGCAGCCGCGACAGCTCTGGGGCCAACGTCCTGACTTTC. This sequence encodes CASSRDSSGANVLTF.

CDR3: CASSTMEGAAEAFF. CDR3 bases: TGTGCCAGTAGTACTATGGAGGGGGCGGCTGAAGCTTTCTTT. V is TRBV19 and J is TRBJ1-1, with TRBD1 matching over 7 bases. The CDR3 covers 14 residues. V gave up 4 bases and J gave up 6 bases; unmatched junction bases: 8. Germline loops: CDR1 LNHDA, CDR2 SQIVND (reference sequence).

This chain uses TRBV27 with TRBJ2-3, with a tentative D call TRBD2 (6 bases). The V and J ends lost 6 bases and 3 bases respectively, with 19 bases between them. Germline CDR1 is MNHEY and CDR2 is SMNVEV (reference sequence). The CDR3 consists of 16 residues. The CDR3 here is CASRSPGTAKTDTQYF. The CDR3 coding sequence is TGTGCCAGCAGGTCCCCAGGGACTGCGAAAACAGATACGCAGTATTTT.

CDR3 region: CASSLVGGGVEKLFF. CDR3 nucleotide sequence: TGTGCCAGCAGCTTAGTCGGAGGGGGCGTTGAAAAACTGTTTTTT. The chain employs TRBV7-2 and TRBJ1-4; 7 nucleotides match TRBD1. Germline assignment: CDR1 SGHTA and CDR2 FQGNSA. The trim removed 1 base at V and 7 bases at J, leaving 6 bases unmatched. This CDR3 has 15 residues.

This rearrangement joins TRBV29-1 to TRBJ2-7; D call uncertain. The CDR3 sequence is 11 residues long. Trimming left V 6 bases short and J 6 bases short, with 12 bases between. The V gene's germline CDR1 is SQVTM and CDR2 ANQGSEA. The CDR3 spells CSVLREAEQYF. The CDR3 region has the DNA TGCAGCGTACTTCGAGAGGCCGAGCAGTACTTC.

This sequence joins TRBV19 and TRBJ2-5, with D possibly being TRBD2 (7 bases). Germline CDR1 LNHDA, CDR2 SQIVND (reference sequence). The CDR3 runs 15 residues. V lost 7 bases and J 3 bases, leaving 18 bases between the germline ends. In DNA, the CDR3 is TGTGCCAGTACAGTTAGCGGGCAGGGGAAAGAGACCCAGTACTTC. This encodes CASTVSGQGKETQYF.

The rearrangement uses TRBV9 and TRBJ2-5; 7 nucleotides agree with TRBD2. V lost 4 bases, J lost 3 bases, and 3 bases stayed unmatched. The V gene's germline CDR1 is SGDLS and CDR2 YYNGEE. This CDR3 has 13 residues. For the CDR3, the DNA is TGTGCCAGCAGCCCCCGGGGGGAAGAGACCCAGTACTTC. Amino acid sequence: CASSPRGEETQYF.

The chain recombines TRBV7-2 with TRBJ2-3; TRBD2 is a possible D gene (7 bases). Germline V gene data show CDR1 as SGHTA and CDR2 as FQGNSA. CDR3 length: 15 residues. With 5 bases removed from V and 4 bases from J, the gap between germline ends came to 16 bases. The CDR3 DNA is TGTGCCAGCAGCATCCTCGGCGGGGGCGCAGATACGCAGTATTTT. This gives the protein CASSILGGGADTQYF.

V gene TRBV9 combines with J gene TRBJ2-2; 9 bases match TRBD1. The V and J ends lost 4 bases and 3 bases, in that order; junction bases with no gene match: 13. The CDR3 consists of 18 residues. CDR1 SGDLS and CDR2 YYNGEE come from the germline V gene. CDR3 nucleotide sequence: TGTGCCAGCAGCCCCCGGACAGGGGAACTTCCCCACACCGGGGAGCTGTTTTTT. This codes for CASSPRTGELPHTGELFF.

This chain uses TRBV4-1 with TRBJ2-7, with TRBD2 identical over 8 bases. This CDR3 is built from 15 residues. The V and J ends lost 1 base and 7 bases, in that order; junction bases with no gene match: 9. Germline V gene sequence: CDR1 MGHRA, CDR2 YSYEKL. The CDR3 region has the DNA TGCGCCAGCAGCCAAGGGTTAGCGGGAACGGAGGAGCAGTACTTC. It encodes CASSQGLAGTEEQYF.

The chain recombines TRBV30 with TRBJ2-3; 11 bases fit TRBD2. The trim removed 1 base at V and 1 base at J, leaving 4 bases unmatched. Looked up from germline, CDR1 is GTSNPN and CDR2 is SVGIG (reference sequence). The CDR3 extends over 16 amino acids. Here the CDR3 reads CAWSETLAGGTDTQYF. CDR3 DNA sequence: TGTGCCTGGAGTGAGACACTAGCGGGAGGCACAGATACGCAGTATTTT.